This T cell receptor beta chain was captured in a study of cytomegalovirus exposure and HLA in healthy donors (TCRdb year 2017). Context from the whole study: In an earlier analysis of 587 of the donors, 276 Gb of sequence data and approximately 120 million unique TCR beta sequences from roughly 190 million T cells were reported. In addition to the first cohort of 666 subjects, a separate validation cohort of 120 different subjects was used. Rather than drawing on any new phenotypic data, the later analysis identified candidate immune exposures from TCR beta sequences and the way those sequences occurred across donors. The study used immunosequencing to profile the T cell repertoires of approximately 690 subjects and linked those repertoires to cytomegalovirus serostatus. An earlier analysis of approximately 630 of the donors applied high-throughput TCR beta sequencing to assess whether each TCR beta V gene segment acted as functional or pseudogenic. Roughly five DR-DQ haplotypes were handled as single units for association and clustering, since linkage in the cohort was strong. The study aimed to test whether signatures of past pathogen exposure could be identified by cataloging public T cell receptors. The number of donors typed differed by locus, with roughly 629-640 for A, B, C, DRB1 and DQB1, more than 500 for DQA1, over 600 for DPA1, and 450 to 480 for DPB1. Alongside the repertoire data, information on donor age, sex, ethnicity and CMV serostatus was compiled. A later genetic analysis used genome-wide SNP genotypes for about 65% of the 666 donors, treating that subset as a discovery cohort. An early release that covered about 600 HLA-typed donors contained about 300 gigabases of sequencing data and some 87 million unique TCR sequences. Both class I and class II loci were covered by HLA typing, at four-digit resolution. To predict cytomegalovirus infection status, the study brought together high-throughput TCR immunosequencing, statistical association of individual TCRs with disease status, and machine learning. Every repertoire in the discovery cohort had been generated on one and the same sequencing platform. A later analysis re-analyzed previously published TCR beta repertoires from 550 to 700 donors and added high-resolution HLA genotyping to study TCR occurrence patterns. Among the 398 genotyped donors, around 81% belonged to the genetic ancestry cluster associated with self-reported Caucasian donors. Across some 400 genotyped donors of the cohort, an average of approximately 200,000 unique TCR beta nucleotide sequences per donor were sequenced, and 15% to 20% of those sequences were non-productive. Broader findings and caveats from the paper: Specific HLA alleles were associated with 16,951 TCR beta sequences at a false discovery rate of 0.05 in a later analysis. In the study, approximately 160 TCR beta chains were listed as associated with cytomegalovirus. CMV serostatus was the only immune exposure information available for the cohort. This cohort had only TCR beta chains sequenced, and the lack of alpha or paired-chain data limited which features could be detected. A further reported finding was that TCR beta sequences accurately predicted the HLA-A and HLA-B alleles for most subjects in the first cohort. Correlated functional status among segregating V segments might be attributable to linkage disequilibrium, but an unknown experimental factor could not be ruled out. Most TCR sequences were seen in very few donors, while some public TCRs were found in many individuals. In vitro tests confirmed that three of the cytomegalovirus-associated TCR beta chains recognize cytomegalovirus antigens. According to a later analysis, TCR association rates differed among HLA loci, with DRB1 alleles showing the most associated TCRs and HLA-C alleles showing the fewest. According to the authors, the approach could potentially be generalized to other disease states and immunological phenotypes. Broadly in line with IMGT annotations, most TCR beta V segments showed up in productive rearrangements about 87% or about 30% of the time in an earlier analysis of some 590 of the donors. A later analysis reported that several top co-occurrence clusters appeared linked to parvovirus B19, influenza, CMV and Epstein-Barr virus. Cytomegalovirus status was reported to be diagnosed by the classifier with high specificity and sensitivity in both the original and validation cohorts. A cluster of highly shared sequence variants was judged likely to be a technical artifact of the sequencing pipeline. The 87-base-pair reads could not distinguish some IMGT-functional V segments, including TRBV6-2 and TRBV6-3, so those segments were excluded. In a later genetic analysis, a missense DCLRE1C variant was associated with V-gene and J-gene trimming of TCR beta chains, and the association was replicated in an independent cohort. Because counts were too low, some 17 rarely observed V segments, including chromosome 9 orphons, were excluded from the earlier analysis of roughly 580 of the donors. In a later genetic analysis, fewer N-insertions in productive TCRs were reported among donors in an Asian-associated ancestry cluster than the roughly 640-donor mean. Assigning TCR associations to individual alleles was difficult when HLA alleles, especially DR and DQ, strongly co-occurred. A later analysis found that HLA-associated TCR beta chains were more clonally expanded and had lower generation probabilities than equally common non-associated chains. Because HLA typing was missing for some donors at each locus, association tests included only the typed subset. The presence/absence analyses assumed that sequencing depth was roughly uniform across donors, and that assumption may not be true. In a later analysis, most CMV-associated TCR beta chains were found to appear HLA-restricted, with HLA associations seemingly driven largely by CMV exposure.

The cohort consisted of some 670 healthy bone marrow donors. All cohort members were sampled while nominally healthy, although unrecorded immune exposures were likely present. The donor tested CMV seronegative and was one of the 352 seronegative cohort members. A peripheral blood sample was collected from each donor, and TCR beta sequencing was performed on peripheral blood mononuclear cells. The Qiagen DNeasy Blood Extraction Kit was used to extract genomic DNA from the blood cell samples. A note on this clone: The clone's antigen remains unknown. One base away there is no much larger clone; base qualities are not given.

Library construction relied on the immunoSEQ multiplex PCR assay. The multiplex PCR relied on a mix of 60 forward primers for TCR Vbeta segments and 13 reverse primers for TCR Jbeta segments. Amplification of the CDR3 region of rearranged TCR beta genes was performed with a multiplex PCR assay on genomic DNA. The amplified TCR beta libraries were sequenced on the Illumina HiSeq System as 87-base-pair reads. Processing in the source paper ran as follows. Across the 500 to 750 repertoires, a later analysis counted some 80 million unique TCR beta chains, 8.5 million to 12 million of which were shared by at least two donors. A nearest-neighbor algorithm error-corrected the raw reads and collapsed the reads into unique sequences, merging closely related sequences to remove PCR and sequencing errors. To assign V, D and J gene segments, CDR3 sequences were aligned to IMGT reference sequences. For a sequence to be retained, at least a six-nucleotide match to both a V gene segment and a J gene segment was required. A rearrangement counted as productive if the CDR3 had no stop codons and remained in frame with V and J, and every other rearrangement counted as non-productive. Following IMGT convention, CDR3 was defined as the stretch from the second conserved V-encoded cysteine to the conserved J-encoded phenylalanine. The earlier analysis of 587 of the donors excluded sequences that lacked an unambiguous match to a single V gene segment. In an earlier analysis of roughly 600 of the donors, a V segment was called functional when productive rearrangements were above 56.7%, and segregating when the standard deviation between donors exceeded 5%. A statistical classification framework was built for diagnosing cytomegalovirus status from the catalog of TCR beta chain sequences. In a later analysis, V and J genes were assigned by comparing TCR nucleotide sequences against IMGT/GENE-DB human TR gene sequences. A later analysis assigned CDR3 sequences and most-parsimonious VDJ recombination scenarios with the TCRdist pipeline. In a later analysis, each TCR beta chain was defined by its CDR3 amino acid sequence together with its V-gene family, and reads without a unique V-gene family were excluded. To address suspected cross-contamination and a sequencing artifact, a later analysis removed over 500 highly shared, low-generation-probability nucleotide sequences. In a later analysis, a clonal expansion index for each public chain was calculated from normalized within-repertoire ranks of inferred template counts. In a later analysis, generation probabilities were computed with a VDJ recombination model fitted to out-of-frame rearrangements, and the resulting probabilities were checked against IGoR. In a later analysis, TCR-TCR, TCR-HLA and TCR-CMV co-occurrence was scored with hypergeometric tests, and a repertoire-size bias correction was applied to TCR pairs. A later analysis estimated false discovery rates by permuting HLA or CMV assignments 20 times. In a later analysis, co-occurring TCRs were grouped with DBSCAN, and TCRdist sequence similarity was added when clustering was performed within HLA-allele-positive subsets. Repertoires with fewer than 30,000 or more than 120,000 public chains, plus five repertoires with anomalous nucleotide sharing, were excluded from co-occurrence clustering. Not all clones reach the TCRdb copy of this immuneACCESS table, which keeps in-frame sequences only. Checked studies attribute under half of the gap to unresolved V genes and leave the rest unexplained. From that table come the V and J calls and clone size; the DNA was used to work out D and trimming. Recorded for this sample are approximately 200,000 clones; approximately 80% of them occurred a single time. 1.4% of the sample rests with the top ten.

Trimming removed 2 bases from V and 7 bases from J; the gene matches leave 5 bases unexplained. Per the germline V gene (reference sequence), SGHNT is the CDR1 and YYREEE is the CDR2. The CDR3 covers 14 residues, taking in both the cysteine and the phenylalanine. Kept here is only the CDR3 DNA, which spans 42 bases and is read in frame from base 1. The sample taken for sequencing was PBMCs. The rearranged segments are TRBV5-4 and TRBJ2-2; 7 of the junction bases match TRBD1. The sequence was obtained from a girl between 5 and 17 years old in good health and CMV-seronegative. The CDR3 protein is CASSFDREGGELFF. The DNA sequence is as follows: TGTGCCAGCAGCTTCGACAGGGAAGGCGGGGAGCTGTTTTTT.